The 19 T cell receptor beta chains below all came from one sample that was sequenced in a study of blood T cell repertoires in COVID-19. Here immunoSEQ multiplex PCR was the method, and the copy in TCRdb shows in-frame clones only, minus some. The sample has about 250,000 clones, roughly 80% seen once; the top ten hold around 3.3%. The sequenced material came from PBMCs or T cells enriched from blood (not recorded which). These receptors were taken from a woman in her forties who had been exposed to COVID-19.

The CDR3 DNA reads TGTGCCAGCAGCCGACTAGCGGGGGGTCGCACAGATACGCAGTATTTT. Protein sequence: CASSRLAGGRTDTQYF. V and J are TRBV11-3 and TRBJ2-3; 13 positions match TRBD2. CDR3 length: 16 residues. The V segment lost 5 bases and the J segment 1 base; nucleotides outside the gene matches: 3. Germline-derived CDR1 and CDR2 are SGHNT and YENEEA.

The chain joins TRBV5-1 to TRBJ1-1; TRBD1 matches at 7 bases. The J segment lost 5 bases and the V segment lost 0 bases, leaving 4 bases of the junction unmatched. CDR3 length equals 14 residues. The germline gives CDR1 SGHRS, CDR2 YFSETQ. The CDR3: CASSLGGGRTEAFF. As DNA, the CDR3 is TGCGCCAGCAGCTTGGGAGGGGGCAGGACTGAAGCTTTCTTT.

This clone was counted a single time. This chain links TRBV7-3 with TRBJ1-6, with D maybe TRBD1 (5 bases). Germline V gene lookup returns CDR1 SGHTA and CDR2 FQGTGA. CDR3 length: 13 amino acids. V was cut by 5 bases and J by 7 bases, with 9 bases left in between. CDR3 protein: CASSGGENSPLHF. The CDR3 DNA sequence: TGTGCCAGCAGCGGGGGGGAGAATTCACCCCTCCACTTT.

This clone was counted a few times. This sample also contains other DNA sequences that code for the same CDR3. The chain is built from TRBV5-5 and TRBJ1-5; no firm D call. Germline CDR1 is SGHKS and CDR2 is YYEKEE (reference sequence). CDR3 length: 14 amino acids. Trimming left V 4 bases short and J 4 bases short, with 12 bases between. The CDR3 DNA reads TGTGCCAGCAGCCTCGGGGAGATTAATCAGCCCCAGCATTTT. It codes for CASSLGEINQPQHF.

The CDR3 loop is CASSVTGQGGQPQHF. CDR3 sequence (DNA): TGTGCCAGCAGCGTAACGGGACAGGGTGGTCAGCCCCAGCATTTT. The chain employs TRBV9 and TRBJ1-5; 9 bases agree with TRBD1. With V trimmed by 1 base and J by 6 bases, 5 bases remained unmatched. CDR3 size: 15 residues. Germline assignment: CDR1 SGDLS and CDR2 YYNGEE.

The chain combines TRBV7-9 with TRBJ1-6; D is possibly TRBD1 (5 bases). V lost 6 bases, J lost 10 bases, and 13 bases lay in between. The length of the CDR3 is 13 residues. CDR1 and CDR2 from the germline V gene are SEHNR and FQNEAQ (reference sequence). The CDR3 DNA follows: TGTGCCAGCAGGAGCAGGGTTGACTCACCCCTCCACTTT. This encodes CASRSRVDSPLHF. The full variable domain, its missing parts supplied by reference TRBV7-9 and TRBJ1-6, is DTGVSQNPRHKITKRGQNVTFRCDPISEHNRLYWYRQTLGQGPEFLTYFQNEAQLEKSRLLSDRFSAERPKGSFSTLEIQRTEQGDSAMYLCASRSRVDSPLHFGNGTRLTVT.

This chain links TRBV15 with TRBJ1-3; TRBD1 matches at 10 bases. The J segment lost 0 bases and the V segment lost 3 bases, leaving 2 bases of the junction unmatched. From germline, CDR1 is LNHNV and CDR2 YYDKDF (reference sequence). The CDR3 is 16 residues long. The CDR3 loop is CATSSRDRGSGNTIYF. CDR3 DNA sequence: TGTGCCACCAGCAGCAGGGACAGGGGCTCTGGAAACACCATATATTTT. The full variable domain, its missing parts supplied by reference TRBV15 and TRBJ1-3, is DAMVIQNPRYQVTQFGKPVTLSCSQTLNHNVMYWYQQKSSQAPKLLFHYYDKDFNNEADTPDNFQSRRPNTSFCFLDIRSPGLGDTAMYLCATSSRDRGSGNTIYFGEGSWLTVV.

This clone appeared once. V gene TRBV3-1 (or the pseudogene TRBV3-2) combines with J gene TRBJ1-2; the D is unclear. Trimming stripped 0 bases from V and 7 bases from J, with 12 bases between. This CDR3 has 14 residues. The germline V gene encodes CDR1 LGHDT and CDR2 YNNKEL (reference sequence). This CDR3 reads CASSQDGPGGGYTF. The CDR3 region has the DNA TGTGCCAGCAGCCAAGATGGACCCGGAGGTGGCTACACCTTC.

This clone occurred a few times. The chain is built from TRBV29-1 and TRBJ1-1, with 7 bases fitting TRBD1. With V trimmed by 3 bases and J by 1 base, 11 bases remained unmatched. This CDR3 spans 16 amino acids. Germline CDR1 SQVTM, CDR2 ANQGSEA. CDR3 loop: CSVEGQLKGWNTEAFF. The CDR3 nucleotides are TGCAGCGTTGAGGGACAGCTCAAGGGGTGGAACACTGAAGCTTTCTTT.

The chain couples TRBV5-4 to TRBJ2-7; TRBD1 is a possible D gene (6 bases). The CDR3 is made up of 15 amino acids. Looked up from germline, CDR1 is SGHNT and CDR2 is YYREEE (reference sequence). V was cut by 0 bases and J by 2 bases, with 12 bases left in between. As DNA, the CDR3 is TGTGCCAGCAGCTTGGGTAGGGGGAACGCCTACGAGCAGTACTTC. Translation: CASSLGRGNAYEQYF.

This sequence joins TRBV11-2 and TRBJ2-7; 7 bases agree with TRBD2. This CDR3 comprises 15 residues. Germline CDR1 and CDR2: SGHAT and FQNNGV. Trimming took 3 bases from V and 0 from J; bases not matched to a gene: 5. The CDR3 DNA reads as TGTGCCAGCAGCTTCCAAGCGGGGAGCTCCTACGAGCAGTACTTC. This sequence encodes CASSFQAGSSYEQYF.

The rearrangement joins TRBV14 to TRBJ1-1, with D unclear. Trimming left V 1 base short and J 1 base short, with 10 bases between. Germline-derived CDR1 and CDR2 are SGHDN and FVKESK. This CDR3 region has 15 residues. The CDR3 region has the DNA TGTGCCAGCAGCCAAGTAGCGGAGAAGAACACTGAAGCTTTCTTT. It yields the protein CASSQVAEKNTEAFF.

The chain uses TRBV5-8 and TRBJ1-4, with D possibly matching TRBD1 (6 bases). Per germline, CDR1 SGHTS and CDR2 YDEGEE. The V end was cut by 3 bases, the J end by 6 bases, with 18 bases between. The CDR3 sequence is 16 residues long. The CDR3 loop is CASSSGNRAGDEKLFF. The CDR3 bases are TGTGCCAGCAGCTCCGGAAACAGGGCGGGGGATGAAAAACTGTTTTTT.

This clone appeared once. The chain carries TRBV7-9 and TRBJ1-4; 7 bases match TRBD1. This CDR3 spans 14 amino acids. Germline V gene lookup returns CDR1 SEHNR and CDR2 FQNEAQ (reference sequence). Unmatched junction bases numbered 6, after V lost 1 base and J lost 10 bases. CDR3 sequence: CASSLGGQVGKLFF. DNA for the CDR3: TGTGCCAGCAGCTTAGGAGGACAGGTCGGAAAACTGTTTTTT.

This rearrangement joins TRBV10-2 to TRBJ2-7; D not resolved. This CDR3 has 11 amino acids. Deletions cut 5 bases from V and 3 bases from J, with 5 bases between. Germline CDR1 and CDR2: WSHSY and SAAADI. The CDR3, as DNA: TGCGCCAGCAGTACGGGCTACGAGCAGTACTTC. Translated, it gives CASSTGYEQYF.

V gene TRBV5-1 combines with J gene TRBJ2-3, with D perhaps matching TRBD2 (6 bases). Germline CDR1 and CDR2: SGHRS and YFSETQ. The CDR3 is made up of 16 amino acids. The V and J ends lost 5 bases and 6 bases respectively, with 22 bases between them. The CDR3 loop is CASSIGSGGPVDTQYF. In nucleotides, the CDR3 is TGCGCCAGCAGTATTGGGTCCGGGGGACCCGTGGATACGCAGTATTTT.

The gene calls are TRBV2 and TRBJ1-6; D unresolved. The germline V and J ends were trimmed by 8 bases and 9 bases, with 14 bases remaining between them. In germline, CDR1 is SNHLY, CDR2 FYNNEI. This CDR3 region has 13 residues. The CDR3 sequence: CASVENRGSPLHF. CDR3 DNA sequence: TGTGCCAGCGTCGAGAATCGAGGTTCACCCCTCCACTTT.

The CDR3 sequence: CASSPGGGVRYGYTF. The CDR3 nucleotides are TGTGCCAGCTCCCCGGGCGGAGGGGTGAGGTATGGCTACACCTTC. The chain is built from TRBV28 and TRBJ1-2; D may be TRBD1 (5 bases). Germline V CDR1 and CDR2: MDHEN, SYDVKM. Trimming pared 8 bases from V and 5 bases from J, leaving 21 bases between. CDR3 size: 15 residues.

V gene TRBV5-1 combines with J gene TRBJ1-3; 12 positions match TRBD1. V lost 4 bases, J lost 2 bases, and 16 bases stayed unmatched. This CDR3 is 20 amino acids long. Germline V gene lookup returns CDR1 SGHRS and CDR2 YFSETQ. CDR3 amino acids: CASSLFSGTGGKFPGNTIYF. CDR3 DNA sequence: TGCGCCAGCAGCCTCTTCTCCGGGACAGGGGGCAAGTTTCCTGGAAACACCATATATTTT.